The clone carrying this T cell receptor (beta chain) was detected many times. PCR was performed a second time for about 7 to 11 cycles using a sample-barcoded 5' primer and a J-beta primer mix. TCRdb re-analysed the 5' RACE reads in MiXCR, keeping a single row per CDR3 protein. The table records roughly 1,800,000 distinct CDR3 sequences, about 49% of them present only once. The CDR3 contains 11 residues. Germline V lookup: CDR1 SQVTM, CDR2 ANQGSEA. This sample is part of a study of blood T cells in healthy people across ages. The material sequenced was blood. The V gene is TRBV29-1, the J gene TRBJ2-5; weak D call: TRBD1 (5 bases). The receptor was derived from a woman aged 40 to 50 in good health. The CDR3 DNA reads TGCAGTAGCAGGGTGGCGGAGACCCAGTACTTC. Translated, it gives CSSRVAETQYF.